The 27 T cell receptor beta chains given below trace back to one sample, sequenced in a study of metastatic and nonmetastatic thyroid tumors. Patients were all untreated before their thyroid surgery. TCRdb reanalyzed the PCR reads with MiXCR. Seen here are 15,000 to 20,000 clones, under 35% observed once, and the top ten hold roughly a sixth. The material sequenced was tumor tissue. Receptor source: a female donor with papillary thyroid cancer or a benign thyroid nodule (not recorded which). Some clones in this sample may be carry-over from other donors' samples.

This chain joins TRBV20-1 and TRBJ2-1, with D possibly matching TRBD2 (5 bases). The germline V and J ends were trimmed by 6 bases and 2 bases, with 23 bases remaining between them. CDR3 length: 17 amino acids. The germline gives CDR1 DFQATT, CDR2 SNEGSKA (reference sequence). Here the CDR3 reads CSARRTYGGVTYNEQFF. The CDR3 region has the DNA TGCAGTGCCCGTAGGACTTATGGTGGGGTGACCTACAATGAGCAGTTCTTC.

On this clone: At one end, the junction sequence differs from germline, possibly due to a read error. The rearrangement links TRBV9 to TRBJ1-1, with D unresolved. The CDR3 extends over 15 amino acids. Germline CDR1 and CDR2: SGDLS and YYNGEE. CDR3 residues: CASSLGTGLNTVAFF. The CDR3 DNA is TGTGCCAGCAGTTTAGGTACGGGCCTGAACACTGTAGCTTTCTTT.

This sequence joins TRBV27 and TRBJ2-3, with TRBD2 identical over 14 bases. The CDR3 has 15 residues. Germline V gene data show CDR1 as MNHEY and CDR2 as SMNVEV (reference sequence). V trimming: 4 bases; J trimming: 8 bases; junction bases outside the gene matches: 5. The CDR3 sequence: CASSWTSGRMGTQYF. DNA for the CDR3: TGTGCCAGCAGTTGGACTAGCGGGAGGATGGGTACGCAGTATTTT.

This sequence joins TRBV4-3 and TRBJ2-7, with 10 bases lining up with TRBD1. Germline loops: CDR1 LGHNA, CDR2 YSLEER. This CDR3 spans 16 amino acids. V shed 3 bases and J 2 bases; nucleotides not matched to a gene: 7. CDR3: CASSQLTGTGAYEQYF. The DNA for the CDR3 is TGCGCCAGCAGCCAGCTTACCGGGACAGGGGCCTACGAGCAGTACTTC.

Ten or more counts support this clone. The DNA of the CDR3 is TGTGCCAGCAGCTTATTAAACTCCTACGAGCAGTACTTC. Translated: CASSLLNSYEQYF. V usage is TRBV7-2 and J usage is TRBJ2-7; D ambiguous. The V gene lost 2 bases and the J gene lost 0 bases, with 5 bases spanning the gap. The CDR3 length is 13 residues. Germline V gene sequence: CDR1 SGHTA, CDR2 FQGNSA.

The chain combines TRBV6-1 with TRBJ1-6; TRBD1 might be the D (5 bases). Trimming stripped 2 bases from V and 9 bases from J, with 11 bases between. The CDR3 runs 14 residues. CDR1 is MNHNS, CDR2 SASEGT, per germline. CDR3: CASSEQGSGSPLHF. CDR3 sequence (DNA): TGTGCCAGCAGTGAACAGGGATCCGGTTCACCCCTCCACTTT.

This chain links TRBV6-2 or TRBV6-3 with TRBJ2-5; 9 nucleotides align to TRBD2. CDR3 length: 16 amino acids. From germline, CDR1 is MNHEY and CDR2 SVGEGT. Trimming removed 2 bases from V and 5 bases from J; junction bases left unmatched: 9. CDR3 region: CASSYRASGAGETQYF. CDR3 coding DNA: TGTGCCAGCAGTTACCGGGCTAGCGGGGCAGGTGAGACCCAGTACTTC.

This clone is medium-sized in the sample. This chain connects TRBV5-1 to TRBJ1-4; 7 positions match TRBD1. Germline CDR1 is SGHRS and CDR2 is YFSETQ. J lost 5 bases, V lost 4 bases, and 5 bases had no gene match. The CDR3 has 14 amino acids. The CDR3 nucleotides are TGCGCCAGCAGCCCCGGGACAGCGAATGAAAAACTGTTTTTT. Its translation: CASSPGTANEKLFF.

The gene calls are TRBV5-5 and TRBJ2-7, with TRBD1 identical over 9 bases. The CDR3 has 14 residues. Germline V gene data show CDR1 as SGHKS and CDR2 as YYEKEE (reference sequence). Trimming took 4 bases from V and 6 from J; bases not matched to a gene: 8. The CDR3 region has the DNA TGTGCCAGCAGCGTGCCGGGACAGGGACCCGAGCAGTACTTC. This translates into CASSVPGQGPEQYF.

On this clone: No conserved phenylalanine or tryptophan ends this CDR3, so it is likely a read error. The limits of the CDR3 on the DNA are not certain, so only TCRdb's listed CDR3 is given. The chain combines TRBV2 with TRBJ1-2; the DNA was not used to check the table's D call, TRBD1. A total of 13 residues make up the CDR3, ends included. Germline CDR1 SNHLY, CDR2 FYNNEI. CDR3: CASSAGQGIMATN.

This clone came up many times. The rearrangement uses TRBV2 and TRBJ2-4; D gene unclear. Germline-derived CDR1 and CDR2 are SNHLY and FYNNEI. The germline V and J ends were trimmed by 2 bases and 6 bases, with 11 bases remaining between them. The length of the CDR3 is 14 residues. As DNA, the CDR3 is TGTGCCAGCAGTGAAATCCCCTCACTAAACATTCAGTACTTC. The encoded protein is CASSEIPSLNIQYF.

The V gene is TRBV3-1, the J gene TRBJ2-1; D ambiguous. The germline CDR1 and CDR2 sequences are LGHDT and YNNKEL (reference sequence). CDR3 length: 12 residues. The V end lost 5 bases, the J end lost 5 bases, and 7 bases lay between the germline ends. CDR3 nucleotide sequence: TGTGCCAGCAGCGCGCTTAACAATGAGCAGTTCTTC. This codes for CASSALNNEQFF.

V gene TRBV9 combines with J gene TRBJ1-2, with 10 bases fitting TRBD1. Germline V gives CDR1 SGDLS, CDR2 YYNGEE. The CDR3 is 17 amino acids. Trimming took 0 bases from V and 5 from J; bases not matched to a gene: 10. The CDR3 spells CASSVGGTGAISYGYTF. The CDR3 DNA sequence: TGTGCCAGCAGCGTAGGGGGGACAGGGGCTATTTCTTATGGCTACACCTTC. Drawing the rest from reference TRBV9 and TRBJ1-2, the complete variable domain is DSGVTQTPKHLITATGQRVTLRCSPRSGDLSVYWYQQSLDQGLQFLIQYYNGEERAKGNILERFSAQQFPDLHSELNLSSLELGDSALYFCASSVGGTGAISYGYTFGSGTRLTVV.

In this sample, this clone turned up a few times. The CDR3 region has the DNA TGTGCCAGCAGACCTGACAGGGGTGGCTATGGCTACACCTTC. Translating it yields CASRPDRGGYGYTF. The chain has TRBV12-3 or TRBV12-4 and TRBJ1-2; 8 nucleotides line up with TRBD1. Germline trimming cut 6 bases from V and 4 bases from J; bases unmatched to any gene: 7. The CDR3 runs to 14 residues.

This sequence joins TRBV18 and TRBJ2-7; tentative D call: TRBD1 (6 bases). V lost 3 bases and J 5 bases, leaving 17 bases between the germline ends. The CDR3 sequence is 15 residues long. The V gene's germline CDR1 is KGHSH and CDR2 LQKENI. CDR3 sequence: CASSPLRTVSNEQYF. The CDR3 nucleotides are TGTGCCAGCTCACCCCTCCGGACAGTATCCAACGAGCAGTACTTC.

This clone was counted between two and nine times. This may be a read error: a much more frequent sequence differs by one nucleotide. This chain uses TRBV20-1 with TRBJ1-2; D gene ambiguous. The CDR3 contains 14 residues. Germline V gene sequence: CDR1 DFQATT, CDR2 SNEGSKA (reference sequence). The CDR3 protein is CSARAPLPNCGYTF. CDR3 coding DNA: TGCAGTGCTAGGGCCCCCCTTCCTAACTGTGGCTACACCTTC.

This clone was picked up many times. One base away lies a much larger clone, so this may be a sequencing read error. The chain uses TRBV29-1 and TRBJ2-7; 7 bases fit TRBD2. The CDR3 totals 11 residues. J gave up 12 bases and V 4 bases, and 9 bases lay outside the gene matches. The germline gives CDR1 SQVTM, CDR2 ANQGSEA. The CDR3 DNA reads TGCAGCGTTGGCCTGGGGGAGCGGGGGTACTTC. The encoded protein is CSVGLGERGYF.

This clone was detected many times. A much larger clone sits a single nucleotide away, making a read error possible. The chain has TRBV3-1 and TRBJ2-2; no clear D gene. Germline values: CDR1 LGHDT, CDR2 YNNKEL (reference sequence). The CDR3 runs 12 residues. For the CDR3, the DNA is TGTGTCAGCAGTACAGTGGCCGGGGAGCTGTTTTTT. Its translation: CVSSTVAGELFF.

The chain's CDR3 is CASASGSTDTQYF. As DNA, the CDR3 is TGTGCCAGCGCTAGCGGCAGCACAGATACGCAGTATTTT. The J gene is TRBJ2-3, the V gene TRBV6-1; 7 nucleotides line up with TRBD2. The V and J ends lost 8 bases and 0 bases, in that order; junction bases with no gene match: 2. Per germline, CDR1 MNHNS and CDR2 SASEGT. The CDR3 sequence is 13 residues long.

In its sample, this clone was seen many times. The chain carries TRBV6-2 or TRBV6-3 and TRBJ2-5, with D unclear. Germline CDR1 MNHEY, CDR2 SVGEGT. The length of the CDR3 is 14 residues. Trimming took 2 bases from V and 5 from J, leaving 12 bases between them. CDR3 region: CASSYEHPRETQYF. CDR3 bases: TGTGCCAGCAGTTACGAACACCCGCGGGAGACCCAGTACTTC.

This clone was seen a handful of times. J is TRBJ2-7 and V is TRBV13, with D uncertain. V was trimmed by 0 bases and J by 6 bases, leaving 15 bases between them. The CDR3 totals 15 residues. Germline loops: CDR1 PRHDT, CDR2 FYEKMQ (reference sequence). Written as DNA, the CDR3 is TGTGCCAGCAGCTTAGGGGATGTTGGTAGTACCGAGCAGTACTTC. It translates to CASSLGDVGSTEQYF.

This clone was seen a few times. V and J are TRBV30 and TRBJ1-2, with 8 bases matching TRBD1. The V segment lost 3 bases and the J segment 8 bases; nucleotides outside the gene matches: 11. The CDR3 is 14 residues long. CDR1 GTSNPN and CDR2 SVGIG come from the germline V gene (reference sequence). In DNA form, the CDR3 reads TGTGCCTGGAGATCCGACAGGGGATGGGGCGGCTACACCTTC. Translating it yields CAWRSDRGWGGYTF.

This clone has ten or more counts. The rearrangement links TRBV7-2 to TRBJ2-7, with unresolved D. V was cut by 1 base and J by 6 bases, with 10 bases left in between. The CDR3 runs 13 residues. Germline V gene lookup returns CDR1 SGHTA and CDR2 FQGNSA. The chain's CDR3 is CASSLGPAAEQYF. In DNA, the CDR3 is TGTGCCAGCAGCTTAGGCCCAGCCGCCGAGCAGTACTTC.

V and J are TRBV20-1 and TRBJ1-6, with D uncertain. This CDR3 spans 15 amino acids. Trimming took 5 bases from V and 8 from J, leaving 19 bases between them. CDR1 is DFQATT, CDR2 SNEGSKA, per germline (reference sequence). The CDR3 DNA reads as TGCAGTGCTCCTCAAACCAGATGGGTGGATTCACCCCTCCACTTT. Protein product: CSAPQTRWVDSPLHF.

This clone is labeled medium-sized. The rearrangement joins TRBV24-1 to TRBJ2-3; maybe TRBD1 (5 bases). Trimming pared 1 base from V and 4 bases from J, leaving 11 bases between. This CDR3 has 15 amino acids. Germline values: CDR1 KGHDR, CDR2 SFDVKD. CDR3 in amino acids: CATSDFSGNADTQYF. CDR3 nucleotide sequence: TGTGCCACCAGTGATTTTTCAGGGAATGCAGATACGCAGTATTTT.

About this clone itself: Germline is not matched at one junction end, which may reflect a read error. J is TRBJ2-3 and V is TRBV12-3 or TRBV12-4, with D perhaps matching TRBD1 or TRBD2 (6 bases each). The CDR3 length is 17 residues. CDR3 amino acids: CASSLLGGGGTTDKQYF. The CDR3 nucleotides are TGTGCCAGCAGCTTGCTTGGCGGAGGGGGAACCACAGATAAGCAGTATTTT.

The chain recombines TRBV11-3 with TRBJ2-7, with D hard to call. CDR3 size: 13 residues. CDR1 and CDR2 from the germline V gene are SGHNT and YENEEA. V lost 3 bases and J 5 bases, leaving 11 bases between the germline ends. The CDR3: CASSFAVWDEQYF. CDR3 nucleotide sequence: TGTGCCAGCAGCTTTGCAGTCTGGGACGAGCAGTACTTC.